This T cell receptor beta chain was found in a study of OX40 agonist ivuxolimab in advanced cancers. Concerning the study at large: Ivuxolimab was a fully human IgG2 agonistic monoclonal antibody targeting the costimulatory receptor OX40 (CD134). Prior anti-PD-1, anti-PD-L1 or anti-CTLA-4 therapy was permitted, and checkpoint inhibitors had been received by about 36% of dose-escalation patients. The paper covers the monotherapy dose-escalation part of the phase I ivuxolimab trial, which included N ≈ 50 patients. Intravenous ivuxolimab was administered to patients every 2 weeks at six dose levels: 0.01, 0.1, 0.3, 1.5, 3 and 10 mg/kg. A male proportion of roughly 80% and a mean age of around 60 years, ranging from about 20 to 85, were recorded for the dose-escalation cohort. Partial responses occurred in three dose-escalation patients: two with cutaneous melanoma and one with hepatocellular carcinoma. Peripheral TCRbeta sequencing aimed to test whether ivuxolimab altered TCR sequence diversity and caused clonal T-cell expansion. Of the roughly 51 patients in dose escalation, 19 had hepatocellular carcinoma, some 15 had melanoma, 9 had renal cell carcinoma and 9 had head and neck cancer.

The trial excluded patients who had a history of autoimmune disease or were on systemic immunosuppression. In every dose cohort, peripheral blood was drawn for TCR sequencing at baseline, cycle 4 day 1, and cycle 7 day 1. Samples came from an open-label, multicenter, first-in-human phase I dose-escalation trial of ivuxolimab. Adults with locally advanced or metastatic melanoma, renal cell carcinoma, hepatocellular carcinoma or head and neck squamous cell carcinoma were enrolled in the trial. CD4+ and CD8+ T cells were sorted separately from peripheral blood before TCR sequencing. CDR1 and CDR2 are drawn from the germline V gene (reference sequence): SGHAT, FQDESV. V and J are truncated by 3 bases and 3 bases respectively, leaving an intervening sequence of 6 bases. CDR3 length: 13 amino acids, cysteine to phenylalanine. Only the CDR3 DNA is retained, 39 bases long and in frame from the first base.

In regard to this clone: The clone's antigen remains unknown. No qualities accompany the bases; no much larger clone lies one base away.

General findings and caveats noted by the study authors: After ivuxolimab, expanded clones were on average more numerous among CD8+ T cells than among CD4+ T cells. In the 0.1-3.0 mg/kg groups, partial responders had among the lowest normalized peripheral clonal expansion, particularly in CD8+ T cells. Low levels of normalized T-cell clonal expansion were also seen in some patients who did not respond. At doses of 0.1 to 3.0 mg/kg, clonal expansion of both CD4+ and CD8+ T cells in blood was seen between baseline and week 6. The antigen specificity of the peripheral T cells that underwent clonal expansion was not determined.

For sequencing of the TCRbeta CDR3 region, genomic DNA was extracted from the sorted cells. The immunoSEQ Assay was used to sequence the TCRbeta CDR3 regions. TCRdb retrieved this table from immuneACCESS and kept in-frame rearrangements only. Not all clones are present; in checked studies, unresolved V genes account for under half, and no reason is known for the remainder. This sample has 25,000 to 40,000 clones in its table, and approximately 88% of those were observed once. The leading ten clones occupy approximately 12% of the sample. The chain links TRBV11-1 with TRBJ2-1; the D gene lacks a confident call. The receptor's source is an adult with an advanced solid tumor such as melanoma, head and neck, liver or kidney cancer. This material consisted of CD4+ or CD8+ T cells sorted from blood, taken in a trial of the OX40 agonist ivuxolimab. The CDR3 reads as follows: CASSFGSYNEQFF. The DNA sequence follows: TGTGCCAGCAGCTTCGGCAGCTACAATGAGCAGTTCTTC.